This TCR beta chain was sequenced in a study of identical twins. Broader study findings: Beta clonotypes that were abundant in cord blood contained fewer insertions, a pattern absent from memory repertoires.

This clonotype has a handful of counts. Its matching antigen is unknown. TCRdb independently ran MiXCR on the 5' RACE reads; one entry per CDR3 protein. The sample lists 300,000 to 350,000 distinct CDR3 sequences; 10% to 15% were seen once. The CDR3 spans 15 residues. With 3 bases removed from V and 4 bases from J, the gap between germline ends came to 13 bases. Germline V gives CDR1 SNHLY, CDR2 FYNNEI. These data also featured in a second study, about yellow fever vaccine responses in identical twins.

This receptor was identified in a woman between 18 and 30 years old in good health. Sequencing was carried out using CD8+ T cells sorted from blood. The gene calls are TRBV2 and TRBJ2-1, with D perhaps TRBD1 or TRBD2 (5 bases each). The CDR3 region has the DNA TGTGCCAGCAGTGACGCTGGGGGTTCTTACAATGAGCAGTTCTTC. Its protein is CASSDAGGSYNEQFF.